This T cell receptor (beta chain) was documented in a study of T cells in Graves' hyperthyroidism and ophthalmopathy. Study-wide findings and caveats: The model foresaw ophthalmopathy a median around 6 months prior to onset.

Trimming stripped 10 bases from V and 2 bases from J, with 20 bases between. The CDR3 runs 15 residues. Germline V gives CDR1 MDHEN, CDR2 SYDVKM. Patients aged 18 to 65 had newly diagnosed hyperthyroidism lasting under 2 months. Diagnoses rested on clinical symptoms, serum thyroxine and TRAb, thyroid ultrasound and orbital computed tomography. PBMCs were collected from a roughly 10 ml volume of fresh peripheral blood. Amplified TCR beta CDR3 regions derived from RNA transcripts. Carried out on the TCR CDR3, a first-round RT-PCR used the HTBI primer set. TCRdb ran MiXCR on the multiplex PCR reads and lists one entry per CDR3 protein. Altogether 370,000 or so distinct CDR3 sequences are present, less than 20% being singletons, with the ten largest covering 28%. This clonotype was seen repeatedly, ten times or more. What it binds is unknown.

The chain links TRBV28 to TRBJ1-1; tentatively, D is TRBD1 (5 bases). Sequencing input: blood. The clonotype was recovered from a woman aged 18 to 35 with Graves' hyperthyroidism that later progressed to Graves' ophthalmopathy. The CDR3 DNA reads TGTGCCACCTCGCGTGGGGACGTAGGCAACACTGAAGCTTTCTTT. This encodes CATSRGDVGNTEAFF.